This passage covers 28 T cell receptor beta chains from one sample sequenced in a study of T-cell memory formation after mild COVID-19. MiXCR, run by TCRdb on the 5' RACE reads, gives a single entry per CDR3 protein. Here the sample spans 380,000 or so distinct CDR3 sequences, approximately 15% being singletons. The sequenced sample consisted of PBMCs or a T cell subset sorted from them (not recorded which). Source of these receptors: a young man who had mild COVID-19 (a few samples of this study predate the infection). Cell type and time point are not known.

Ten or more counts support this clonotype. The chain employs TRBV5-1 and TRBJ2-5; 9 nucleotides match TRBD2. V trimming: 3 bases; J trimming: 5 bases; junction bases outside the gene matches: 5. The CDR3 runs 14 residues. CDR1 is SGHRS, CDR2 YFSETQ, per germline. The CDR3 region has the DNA TGCGCCAGCAGCTCCGGGACTAGCCTGGAGACCCAGTACTTC. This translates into CASSSGTSLETQYF.

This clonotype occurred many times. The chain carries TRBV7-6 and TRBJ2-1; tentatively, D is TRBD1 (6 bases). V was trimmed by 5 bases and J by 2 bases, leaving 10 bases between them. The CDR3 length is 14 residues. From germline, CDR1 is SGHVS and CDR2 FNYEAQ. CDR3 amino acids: CASSQGNTYNEQFF. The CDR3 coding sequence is TGTGCCAGCAGCCAGGGGAATACCTACAATGAGCAGTTCTTC. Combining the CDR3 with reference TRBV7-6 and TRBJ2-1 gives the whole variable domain GAGVSQSPRYKVTKRGQDVALRCDPISGHVSLYWYRQALGQGPEFLTYFNYEAQQDKSGLPNDRFSAERPEGSISTLTIQRTEQRDSAMYRCASSQGNTYNEQFFGPGTRLTVL.

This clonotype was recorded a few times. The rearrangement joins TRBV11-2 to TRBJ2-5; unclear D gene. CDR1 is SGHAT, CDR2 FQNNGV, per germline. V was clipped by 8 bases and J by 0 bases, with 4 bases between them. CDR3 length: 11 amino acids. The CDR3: CASGYQETQYF. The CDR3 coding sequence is TGTGCCAGCGGGTACCAAGAGACCCAGTACTTC.

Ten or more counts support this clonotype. CDR3 coding DNA: TGCGCCAGCAGCTTGATAGGCCTCTACTACAATGAGCAGTTCTTC. This gives the protein CASSLIGLYYNEQFF. The chain couples TRBV5-1 to TRBJ2-1, with no clear D. Trimming shortened V by 1 base and J by 3 bases, and 11 bases separated the two germline ends. This CDR3 comprises 15 residues. The germline V gene has CDR1 SGHRS and CDR2 YFSETQ.

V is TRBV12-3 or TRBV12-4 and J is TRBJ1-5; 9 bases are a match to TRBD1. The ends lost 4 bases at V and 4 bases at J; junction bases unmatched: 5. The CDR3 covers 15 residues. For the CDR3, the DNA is TGTGCCAGCAGTTCTGTCGGACAGGGGAATCAGCCCCAGCATTTT. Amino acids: CASSSVGQGNQPQHF.

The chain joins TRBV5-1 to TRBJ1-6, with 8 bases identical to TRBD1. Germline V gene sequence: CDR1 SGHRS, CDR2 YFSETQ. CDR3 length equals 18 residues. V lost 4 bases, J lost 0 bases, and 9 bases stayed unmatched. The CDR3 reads CASSASGTGLSYNSPLHF. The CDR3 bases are TGCGCCAGCAGCGCCTCCGGGACAGGTCTCTCCTATAATTCACCCCTCCACTTT.

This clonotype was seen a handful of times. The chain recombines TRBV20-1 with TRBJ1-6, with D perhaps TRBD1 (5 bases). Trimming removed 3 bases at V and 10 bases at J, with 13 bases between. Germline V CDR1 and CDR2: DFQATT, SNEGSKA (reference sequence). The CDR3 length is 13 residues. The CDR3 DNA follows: TGCAGTGCTAGTAGCAGGGCGTCGTCACCCCTCCACTTT. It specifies CSASSRASSPLHF.

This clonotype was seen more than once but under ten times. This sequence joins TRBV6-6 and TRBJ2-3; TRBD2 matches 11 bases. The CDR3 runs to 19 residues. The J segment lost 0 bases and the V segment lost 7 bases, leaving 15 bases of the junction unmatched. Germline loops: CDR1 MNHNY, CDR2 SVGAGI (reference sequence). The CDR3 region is CASTPQHTSGGPSTDTQYF. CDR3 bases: TGTGCCAGCACCCCCCAGCATACTAGCGGGGGTCCTAGCACAGATACGCAGTATTTT.

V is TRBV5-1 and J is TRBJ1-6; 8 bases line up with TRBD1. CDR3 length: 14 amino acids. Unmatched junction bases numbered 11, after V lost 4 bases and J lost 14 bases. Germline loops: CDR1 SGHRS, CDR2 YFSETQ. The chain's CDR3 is CASSGQGPPVTLHF. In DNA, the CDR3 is TGCGCCAGCAGCGGACAGGGCCCGCCGGTGACCCTCCACTTT. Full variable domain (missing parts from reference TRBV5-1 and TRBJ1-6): KAGVTQTPRYLIKTRGQQVTLSCSPISGHRSVSWYQQTPGQGLQFLFEYFSETQRNKGNFPGRFSGRQFSNSRSEMNVSTLELGDSALYLCASSGQGPPVTLHFGNGTRLTVT.

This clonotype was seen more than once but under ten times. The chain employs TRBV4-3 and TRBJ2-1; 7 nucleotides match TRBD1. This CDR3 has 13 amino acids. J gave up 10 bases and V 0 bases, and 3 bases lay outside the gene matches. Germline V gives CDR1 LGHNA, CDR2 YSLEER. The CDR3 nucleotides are TGCGCCAGCAGCCAAGAGAGGGACAGAGAGCAGTTCTTC. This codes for CASSQERDREQFF.

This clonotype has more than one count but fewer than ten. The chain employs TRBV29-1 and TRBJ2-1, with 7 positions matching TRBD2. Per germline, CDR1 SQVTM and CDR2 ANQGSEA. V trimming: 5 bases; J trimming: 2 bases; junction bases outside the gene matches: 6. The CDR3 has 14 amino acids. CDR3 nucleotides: TGCAGCGTTTTTGCGGGAGTCCCCTACAATGAGCAGTTCTTC. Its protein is CSVFAGVPYNEQFF.

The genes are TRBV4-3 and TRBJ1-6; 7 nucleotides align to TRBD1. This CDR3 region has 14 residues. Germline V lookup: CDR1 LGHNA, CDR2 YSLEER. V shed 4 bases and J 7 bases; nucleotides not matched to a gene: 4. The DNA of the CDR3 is TGCGCCAGCAGCCCGGGACAGTGGAATTCACCCCTCCACTTT. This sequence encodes CASSPGQWNSPLHF.

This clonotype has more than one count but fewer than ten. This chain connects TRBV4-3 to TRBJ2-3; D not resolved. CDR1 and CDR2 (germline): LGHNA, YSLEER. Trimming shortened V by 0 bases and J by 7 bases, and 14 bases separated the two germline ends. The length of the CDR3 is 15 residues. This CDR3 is CASSQEDGQANTQYF. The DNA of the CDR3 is TGCGCCAGCAGCCAAGAGGACGGTCAAGCAAATACGCAGTATTTT.

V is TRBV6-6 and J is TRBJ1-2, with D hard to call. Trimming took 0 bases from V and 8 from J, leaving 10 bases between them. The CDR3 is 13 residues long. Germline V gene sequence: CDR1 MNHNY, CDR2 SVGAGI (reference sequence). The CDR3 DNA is TGTGCCAGCAGTTACTCGTTTGGAAAAGGCTACACCTTC. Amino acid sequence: CASSYSFGKGYTF.

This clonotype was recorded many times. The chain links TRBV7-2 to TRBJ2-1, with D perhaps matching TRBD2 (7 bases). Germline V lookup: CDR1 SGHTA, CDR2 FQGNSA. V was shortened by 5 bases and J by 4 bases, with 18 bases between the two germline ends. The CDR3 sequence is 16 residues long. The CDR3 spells CASSPGVAGAYNEQFF. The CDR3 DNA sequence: TGTGCCAGCAGCCCAGGGGTAGCGGGTGCGTACAATGAGCAGTTCTTC. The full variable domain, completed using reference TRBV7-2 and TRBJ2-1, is GAGVSQSPSNKVTEKGKDVELRCDPISGHTALYWYRQSLGQGLEFLIYFQGNSAPDKSGLPSDRFSAERTGGSVSTLTIQRTQQEDSAVYLCASSPGVAGAYNEQFFGPGTRLTVL.

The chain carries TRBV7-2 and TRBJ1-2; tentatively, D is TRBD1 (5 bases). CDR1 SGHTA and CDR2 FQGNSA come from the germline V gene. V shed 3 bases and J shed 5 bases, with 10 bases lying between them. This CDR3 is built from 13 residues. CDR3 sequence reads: CASSFRVEYGYTF. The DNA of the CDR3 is TGTGCCAGCAGCTTCAGGGTGGAGTATGGCTACACCTTC.

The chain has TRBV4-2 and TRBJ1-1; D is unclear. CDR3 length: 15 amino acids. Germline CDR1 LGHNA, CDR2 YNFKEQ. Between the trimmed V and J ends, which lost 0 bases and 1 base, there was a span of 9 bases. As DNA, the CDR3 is TGTGCCAGCAGCCAAGAATGGTCAGCGAACACTGAAGCTTTCTTT. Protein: CASSQEWSANTEAFF.

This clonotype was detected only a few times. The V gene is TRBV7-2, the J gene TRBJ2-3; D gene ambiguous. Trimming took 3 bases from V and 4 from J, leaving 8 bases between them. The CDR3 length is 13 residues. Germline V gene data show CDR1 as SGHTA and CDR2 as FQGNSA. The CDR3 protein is CASSFIRSDTQYF. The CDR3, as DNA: TGTGCCAGCAGCTTTATTCGGTCAGATACGCAGTATTTT.

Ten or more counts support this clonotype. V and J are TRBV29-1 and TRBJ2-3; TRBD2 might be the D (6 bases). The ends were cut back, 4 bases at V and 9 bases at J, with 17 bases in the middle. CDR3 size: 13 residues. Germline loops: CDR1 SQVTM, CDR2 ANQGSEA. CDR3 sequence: CSVGRGLGSTQYF. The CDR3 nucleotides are TGCAGCGTTGGGCGGGGCCTCGGGTCGACGCAGTATTTT.

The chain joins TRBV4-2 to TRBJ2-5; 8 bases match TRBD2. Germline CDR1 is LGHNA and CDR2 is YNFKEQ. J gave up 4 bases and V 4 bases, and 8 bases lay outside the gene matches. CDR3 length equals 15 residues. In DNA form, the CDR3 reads TGTGCCAGCAGCCCCCGGGGGGCGGGAGGAGAGACCCAGTACTTC. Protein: CASSPRGAGGETQYF.

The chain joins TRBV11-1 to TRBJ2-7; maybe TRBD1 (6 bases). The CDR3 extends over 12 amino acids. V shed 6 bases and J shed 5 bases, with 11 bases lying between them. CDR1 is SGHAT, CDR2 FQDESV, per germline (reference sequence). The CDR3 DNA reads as TGTGCCAGCAGTTTCAGGGGCGACGAGCAGTACTTC. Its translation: CASSFRGDEQYF.

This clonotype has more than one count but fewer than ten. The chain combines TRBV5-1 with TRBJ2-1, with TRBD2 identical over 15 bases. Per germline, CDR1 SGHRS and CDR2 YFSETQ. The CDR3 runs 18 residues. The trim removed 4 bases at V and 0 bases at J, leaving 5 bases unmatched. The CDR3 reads CASSGGLAGGGSYNEQFF. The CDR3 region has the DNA TGCGCCAGCAGCGGGGGACTAGCGGGGGGCGGCTCCTACAATGAGCAGTTCTTC.

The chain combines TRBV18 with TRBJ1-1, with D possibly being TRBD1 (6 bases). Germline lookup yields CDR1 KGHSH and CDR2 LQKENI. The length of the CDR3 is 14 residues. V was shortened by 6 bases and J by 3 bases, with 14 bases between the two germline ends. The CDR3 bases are TGTGCCAGCTCCTCTCAGGGGTATGACACTGAAGCTTTCTTT. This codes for CASSSQGYDTEAFF.

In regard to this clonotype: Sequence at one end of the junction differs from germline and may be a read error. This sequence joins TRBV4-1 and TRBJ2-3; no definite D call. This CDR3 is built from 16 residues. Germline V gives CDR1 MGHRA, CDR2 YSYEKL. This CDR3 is CASSQGWSASTDTQYF. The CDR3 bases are TGCGCCAGCAGTCAAGGGTGGTCTGCTAGCACAGATACGCAGTATTTT.

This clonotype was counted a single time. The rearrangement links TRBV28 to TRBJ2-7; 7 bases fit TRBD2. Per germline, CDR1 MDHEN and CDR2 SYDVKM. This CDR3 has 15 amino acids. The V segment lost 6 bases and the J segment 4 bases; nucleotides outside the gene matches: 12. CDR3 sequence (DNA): TGTGCCAGCAGGGGAGGGGAACGGGGGTTTTACGAGCAGTACTTC. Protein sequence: CASRGGERGFYEQYF.

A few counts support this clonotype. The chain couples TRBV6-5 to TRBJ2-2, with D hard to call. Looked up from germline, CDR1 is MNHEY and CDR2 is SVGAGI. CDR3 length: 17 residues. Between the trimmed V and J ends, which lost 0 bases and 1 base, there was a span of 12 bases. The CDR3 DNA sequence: TGTGCCAGCAGTTACTCTGGCATCTCACTGAACACCGGGGAGCTGTTTTTT. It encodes CASSYSGISLNTGELFF.

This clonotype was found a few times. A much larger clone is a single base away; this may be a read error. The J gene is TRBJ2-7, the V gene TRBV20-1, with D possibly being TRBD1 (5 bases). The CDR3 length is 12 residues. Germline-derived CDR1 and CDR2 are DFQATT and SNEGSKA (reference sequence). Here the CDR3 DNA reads TGCAGTGCCGTACCCCACAGGCTCGAGCAGCACTTC. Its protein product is CSAVPHRLEQHF.

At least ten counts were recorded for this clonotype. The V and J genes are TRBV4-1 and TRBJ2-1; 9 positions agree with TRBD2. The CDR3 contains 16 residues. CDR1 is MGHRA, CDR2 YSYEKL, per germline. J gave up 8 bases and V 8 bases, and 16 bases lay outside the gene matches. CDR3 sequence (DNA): TGCGCCAGCTTTTTCACGTGGACTAGCGTCGGGGATGAGCAGTTCTTC. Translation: CASFFTWTSVGDEQFF.